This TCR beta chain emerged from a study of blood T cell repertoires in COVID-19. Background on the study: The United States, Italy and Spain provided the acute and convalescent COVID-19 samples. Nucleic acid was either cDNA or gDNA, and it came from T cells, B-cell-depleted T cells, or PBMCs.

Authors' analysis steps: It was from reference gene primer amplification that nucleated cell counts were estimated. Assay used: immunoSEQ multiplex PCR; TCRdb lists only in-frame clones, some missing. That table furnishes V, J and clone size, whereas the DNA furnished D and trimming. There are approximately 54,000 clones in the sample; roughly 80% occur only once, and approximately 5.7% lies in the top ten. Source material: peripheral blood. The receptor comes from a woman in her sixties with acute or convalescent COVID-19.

CDR3 protein: CASSSLSGLGNSPLHF. The CDR3 DNA reads as TGTGCCAGCAGTTCCCTTTCAGGGTTGGGGAATTCACCCCTCCACTTT. V usage is TRBV6-5 and J usage is TRBJ1-6; tentatively, D is TRBD1 (5 bases). This CDR3 spans 16 amino acids. The germline CDR1 and CDR2 sequences are MNHEY and SVGAGI. V gave up 4 bases and J gave up 7 bases, with 17 bases separating them.